A single sample is the source of the 11 T cell receptor beta chains below, sequenced in a study of cytomegalovirus exposure and HLA in healthy donors. Primers for the PCR totalled 60 Vbeta and 13 Jbeta. Assay: immunoSEQ multiplex PCR; the TCRdb copy retains only in-frame clones and omits some. The sample includes 55,000 to 70,000 clones, almost 70% seen only once; the top ten take around a sixth. Input material: PBMCs. The receptors were gathered from a man aged 35-49 years in good health and CMV-seropositive.

V gene TRBV4-2 combines with J gene TRBJ1-6; weak D call: TRBD1 (6 bases). Germline CDR1 reads LGHNA; CDR2 reads YNFKEQ. The CDR3 totals 17 residues. V lost 1 base to trimming and J lost 8 bases, with 18 bases between them. CDR3 region: CASSQGGGGALDSPLHF. The CDR3 DNA reads TGTGCCAGCAGCCAAGGGGGCGGGGGGGCTCTGGATTCACCCCTCCACTTT.

The genes are TRBV2 and TRBJ2-7, with TRBD2 as a possible D gene (5 bases). V lost 9 bases, J lost 0 bases, and 30 bases lay in between. The CDR3 consists of 19 residues. Germline V lookup: CDR1 SNHLY, CDR2 FYNNEI. CDR3 DNA: TGTGCCAGGGGAGTACAGAGGGCCGTGAACAGCGTGCACTCCTACGAGCAGTACTTC. This encodes CARGVQRAVNSVHSYEQYF.

The gene calls are TRBV6-5 and TRBJ1-2; D is ambiguous. Germline CDR1 is MNHEY and CDR2 is SVGAGI. Deletions cut 4 bases from V and 0 bases from J, with 12 bases between. The CDR3 length is 15 residues. The CDR3 DNA sequence: TGTGCCAGCAGTTCCTGGACTGAAGCTAACTATGGCTACACCTTC. Translation: CASSSWTEANYGYTF.

The chain's CDR3 is CASSPPRSGGYSGGELFF. The DNA of the CDR3 is TGTGCCAGCTCACCACCGCGTTCGGGGGGGTATTCAGGCGGGGAGCTGTTTTTT. The rearrangement uses TRBV18 and TRBJ2-2; 8 bases map to TRBD2. Germline CDR1 KGHSH, CDR2 LQKENI. Trimming at V came to 0 bases and at J to 7 bases, leaving 13 bases not matched to a gene. This CDR3 contains 18 residues.

This clone was detected once. This sequence joins TRBV19 and TRBJ1-1; D unresolved. The CDR3 is made up of 14 amino acids. Germline values: CDR1 LNHDA, CDR2 SQIVND (reference sequence). V shed 4 bases and J shed 4 bases, with 13 bases lying between them. The CDR3 DNA reads TGTGCCAGTAGTACCCACTATGCATCCACTGAAGCTTTCTTT. This translates into CASSTHYASTEAFF.

This chain links TRBV18 with TRBJ2-7; 12 bases fit TRBD2. The CDR3 sequence is 18 residues long. With V trimmed by 5 bases and J by 4 bases, 15 bases remained unmatched. Germline lookup yields CDR1 KGHSH and CDR2 LQKENI. The CDR3 coding sequence is TGTGCCAGCTCAACCCTAGCGGGAGGGCCGCCCCCCATTTACGAGCAGTACTTC. Translating gives CASSTLAGGPPPIYEQYF.

The chain is built from TRBV6-6 and TRBJ2-2; D may be TRBD1 (6 bases). With 6 bases removed from V and 5 bases from J, the gap between germline ends came to 16 bases. In germline, CDR1 is MNHNY, CDR2 SVGAGI (reference sequence). The CDR3 has 15 amino acids. CDR3 sequence reads: CASRAPGTPTGELFF. CDR3 coding DNA: TGTGCCAGCAGGGCCCCCGGGACACCAACCGGGGAGCTGTTTTTT.

This clone was seen once. V and J are TRBV21-1 and TRBJ2-1; the table's TRBD2 call for D was not verified on the DNA. TRBV21-1 is described as a pseudogene. The CDR3 loop spans 15 amino acids. The CDR3 loop is CASSKSRAGLNEQFF. CDR3 in DNA: TGTGCCAGCAGCAAATCCCGAGCGGGTCTAAATGAGCAGTTCTTC.

In this sample, this clone turned up a few times. The chain is built from TRBV6-6 and TRBJ2-1; TRBD1 agrees at 9 bases. This CDR3 contains 13 residues. Germline V CDR1 and CDR2: MNHNY, SVGAGI (reference sequence). V lost 2 bases to trimming and J lost 15 bases; unmatched junction nucleotides: 8. This CDR3 is CASSYADRGALFF. In nucleotides, the CDR3 is TGTGCCAGCAGTTACGCCGACAGGGGGGCTCTGTTCTTC.

The chain recombines TRBV7-9 with TRBJ2-3; D call uncertain. The CDR3 spans 17 residues. CDR1 and CDR2 (germline): SEHNR, FQNEAQ (reference sequence). The ends were cut back, 3 bases at V and 2 bases at J, with 18 bases in the middle. The DNA of the CDR3 is TGTGCCAGCAGCTTTCTCAAACCGACTCTAAACACAGATACGCAGTATTTT. Translating it yields CASSFLKPTLNTDTQYF.

The V and J genes are TRBV4-3 and TRBJ2-3; TRBD1 is a possible D gene (7 bases). Trimming cost V 2 bases and J 4 bases, with 22 bases left between them. The CDR3 runs to 18 residues. Germline assignment: CDR1 LGHNA and CDR2 YSLEER. In DNA, the CDR3 is TGCGCCAGCAGCCAACAGGGATCCGGCGGAGGGGGCGCAGATACGCAGTATTTT. This encodes CASSQQGSGGGGADTQYF.